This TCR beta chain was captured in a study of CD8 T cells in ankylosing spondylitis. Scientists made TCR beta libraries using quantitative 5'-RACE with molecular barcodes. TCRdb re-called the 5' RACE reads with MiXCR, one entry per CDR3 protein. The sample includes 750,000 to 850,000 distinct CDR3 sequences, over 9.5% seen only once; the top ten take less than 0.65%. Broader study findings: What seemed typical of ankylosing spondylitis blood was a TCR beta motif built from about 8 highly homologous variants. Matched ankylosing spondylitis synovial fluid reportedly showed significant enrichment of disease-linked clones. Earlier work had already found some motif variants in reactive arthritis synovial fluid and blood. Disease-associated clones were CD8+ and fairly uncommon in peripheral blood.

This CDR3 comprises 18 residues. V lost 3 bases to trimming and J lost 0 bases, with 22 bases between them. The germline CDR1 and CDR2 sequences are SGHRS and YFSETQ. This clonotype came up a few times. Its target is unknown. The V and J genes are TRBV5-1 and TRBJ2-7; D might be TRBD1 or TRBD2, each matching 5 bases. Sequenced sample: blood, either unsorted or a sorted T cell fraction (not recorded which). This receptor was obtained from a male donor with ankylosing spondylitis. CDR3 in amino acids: CASSSSPWGAGSSYEQYF. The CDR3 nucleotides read TGCGCCAGCAGCTCGTCCCCTTGGGGAGCAGGGAGCTCCTACGAGCAGTACTTC.